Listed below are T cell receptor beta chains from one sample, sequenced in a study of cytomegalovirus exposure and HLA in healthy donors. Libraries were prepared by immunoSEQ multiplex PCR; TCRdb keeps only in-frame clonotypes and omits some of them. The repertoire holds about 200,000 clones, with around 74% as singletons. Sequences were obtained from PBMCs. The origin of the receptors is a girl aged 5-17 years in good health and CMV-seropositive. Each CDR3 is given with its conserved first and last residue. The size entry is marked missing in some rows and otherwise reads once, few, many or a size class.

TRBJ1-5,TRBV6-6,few,CASSQVTENQPQHF
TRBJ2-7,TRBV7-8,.,CASSILPGQGLNEQYF
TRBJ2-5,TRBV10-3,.,CAISDRAGRETQYF
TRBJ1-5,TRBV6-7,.,CASSYGPGSNQPQHF
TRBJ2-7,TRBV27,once,CASSTLAQPTYEQYF
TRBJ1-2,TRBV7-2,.,CASSPRQGRSRYGYTF
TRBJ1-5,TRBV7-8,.,CASSADRWGNQPQHF
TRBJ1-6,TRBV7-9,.,CASSSAGTGGERNSPLHF
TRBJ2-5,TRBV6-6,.,CASSRGGAETQYF
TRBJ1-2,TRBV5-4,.,CASSFYETATNYGYTF
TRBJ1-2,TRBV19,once,CASSERQGNGYTF
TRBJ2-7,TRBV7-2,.,CASTYGTGEYEQYF
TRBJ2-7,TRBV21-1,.,CASSKFRTGAYEQYF
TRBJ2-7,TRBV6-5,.,CASSPGISYEQYF
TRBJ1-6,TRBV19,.,CASKFRERSPLHF
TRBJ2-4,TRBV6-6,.,CASSYTVVKNIQYF
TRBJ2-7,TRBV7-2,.,CASSRTSGGGGYEQYF
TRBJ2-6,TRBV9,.,CASSVSGSGANVLTF
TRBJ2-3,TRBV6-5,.,CASSSPGQSTDTQYF
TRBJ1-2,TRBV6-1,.,CASSAADYGYTF
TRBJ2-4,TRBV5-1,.,CASSRELAKNIQYF
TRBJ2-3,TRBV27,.,CASSNQGGGTQYF
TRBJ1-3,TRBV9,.,CASSVDRQGNTIYF
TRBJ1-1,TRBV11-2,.,CASSREGLQNTEAFF
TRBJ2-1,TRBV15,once,CATSEDRGLREFF
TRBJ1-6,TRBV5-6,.,CASSPRDSWSSYNSPLHF
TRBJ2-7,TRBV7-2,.,CASSLVGLAQDEQYF
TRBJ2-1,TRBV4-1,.,CASSQESRGGNEQFF
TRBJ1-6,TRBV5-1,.,CASSLGDRGGSPLHF
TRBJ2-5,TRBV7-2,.,CASSRTSRGGVETQYF
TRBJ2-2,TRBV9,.,CASSSDPGVTYTGELFF
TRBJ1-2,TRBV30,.,CAWRKGYGYTF
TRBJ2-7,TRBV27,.,CASSLGGGSGGPGEQYF
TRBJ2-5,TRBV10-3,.,CAVSDDRGFGTQYF
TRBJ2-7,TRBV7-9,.,CASRETGGGTYEQYF
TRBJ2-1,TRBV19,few,CASAGTSAYNEQFF
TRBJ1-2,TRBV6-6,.,CASSRTGADNYGYTF
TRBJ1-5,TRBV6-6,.,CATTPGQGGNQPQHF
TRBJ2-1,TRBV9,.,CASSVVAGHYNEQFF
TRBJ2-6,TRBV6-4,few,CASSPQGSGANVLTF
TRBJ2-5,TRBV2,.,CASSEAWETQYF
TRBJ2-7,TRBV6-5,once,CASQHSGGSYEQYF
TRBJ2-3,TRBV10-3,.,CAISESSGGSTGTQYF
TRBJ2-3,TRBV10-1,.,CASSESRGIDGTDTQYF
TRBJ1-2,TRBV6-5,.,CASSYSGSSRVQGYTF
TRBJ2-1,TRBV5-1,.,CASSLSLTSGGFDEQFF
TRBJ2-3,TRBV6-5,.,CASSYSPGQGIDTQYF
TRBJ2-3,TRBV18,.,CASSEGNTDTQYF
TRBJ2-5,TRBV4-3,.,CASSPGTGRETQYF
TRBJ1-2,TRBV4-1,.,CASSQGPGQLYGYTF
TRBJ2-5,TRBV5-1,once,CASSPNQETQYF
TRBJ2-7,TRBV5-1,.,CASSLADSSYEQYF
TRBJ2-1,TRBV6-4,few,CASSETGVEIEQFF